This T cell receptor (beta chain) comes out of a study of T cell repertoires in cytomegalovirus infection. Study-wide background: An indication of both CMV infection and matching HLA type came from public TCR beta signatures.

Study-level points and caveats: Cumulated frequencies of public TCR beta families served to identify carriers of CMV plus the relevant HLA. The response measured ex vivo was dominated by TCR beta clonotypes (HLA-C-restricted and CMV-specific).

The V and J ends lost 4 bases and 8 bases respectively, with 22 bases between them. The CDR3 consists of 17 residues. Per germline, CDR1 SGHNT and CDR2 YYREEE (reference sequence). This clonotype was counted only a few times. Its matching antigen is unknown. One entry per CDR3 protein results from TCRdb running MiXCR on the reads. The sample lists hundreds of thousands of distinct CDR3 sequences, approximately 31% seen once, with roughly 15% in the top ten. The source of this sequence is a human donor in good health (CMV status not recorded). Some clones in this sample may be carry-over from other donors' samples. Sequences were obtained from PBMCs. The J gene is TRBJ1-6, the V gene TRBV5-4; possibly TRBD1 for D (6 bases). In DNA form, the CDR3 reads TGTGCCAGCAGCCGAAAGACAGGTACCATAACGGATTCACCCCTCCACTTT. Translating gives CASSRKTGTITDSPLHF.